What follows describes a single TCR beta chain. Its antigen is not known. The sample belongs to a study of T cells after yellow fever vaccination. Study conclusions and caveats: Among all clonotypes, a small share was observed in both CD4 and CD8 compartments.

Losses at the gene ends were 8 bases for V and 1 base for J; bases not matched to a gene: 8. Germline V CDR1 and CDR2: MNHNY, SVGAGI (reference sequence). This CDR3 is built from 14 residues. Template switching by 5'RACE produced TCR cDNA, adding a universal primer site and UMIs. TCRdb re-derived calls from the 5' RACE reads in MiXCR, one entry per CDR3 protein. This sample yields 250,000 to 300,000 distinct CDR3 sequences, of which around 5.3% are seen a single time; under 3.5% belongs to the top ten. The chain joins TRBV6-6 to TRBJ2-7, with 7 bases matching TRBD1. Sequencing was performed on CD4+ T cells sorted from PBMCs, taken on the day of the yellow fever booster vaccination. The TCR sequence derives from a man younger than 35 who received the YFV17D yellow fever vaccine. The CDR3 loop reads CASVQGIGSYEQYF. DNA of the CDR3: TGTGCCAGCGTACAGGGGATCGGGTCCTACGAGCAGTACTTC.